Sequencing of this TCR beta chain was carried out in a study of OX40 agonist ivuxolimab in advanced cancers. CDR1 and CDR2 from the germline V gene are SGHNT and YENEEA. CDR3 length: 14 residues. The V end lost 8 bases, the J end lost 4 bases, and 17 bases lay between the germline ends. Using immunoSEQ multiplex PCR, the repertoire was profiled, and TCRdb retains in-frame clones only, with some absent. This table holds approximately 70,000 clones, 70% to 90% found once. About this clone itself: Its antigen is unknown.

Findings and caveats of the study: In the 0.1-3.0 mg/kg groups, partial responders showed among the lowest expansion.

The source is an adult with an advanced solid tumor such as melanoma, head and neck, liver or kidney cancer. The V call is TRBV11-3, the J call TRBJ2-5, with a weak D call TRBD1 (5 bases). The sample in question was CD4+ or CD8+ T cells sorted from blood, obtained in a trial of the OX40 agonist ivuxolimab. Written as DNA, the CDR3 is TGTGCCAGCGCAAGGGGATCAGGACGAGAGACCCAGTACTTC. The encoded protein is CASARGSGRETQYF.